This TCR beta chain was captured in a study of shared clonotypes between healthy human individuals. Produced via immunoSEQ multiplex PCR; TCRdb's table is partial and in-frame only. The data show roughly 2 million clones, with 90% to 97% seen just once and around 0.13% held by the top ten. Trimming cost V 2 bases and J 4 bases; bases outside gene matches: 4. The CDR3 consists of 14 residues. Per the germline V gene, CDR1 is SGHDT and CDR2 is YYEEEE. The chain recombines TRBV5-6 with TRBJ1-2; TRBD1 matches at 8 bases. The TCR sequence derives from a man in his late teens or twenties in good health. The sequencing input was naive CD4+ T cells sorted from blood. Subset described: CD45RA+ positively selected. CDR3 sequence reads: CASSFGQGSYGYTF. The CDR3 DNA follows: TGTGCCAGCAGCTTTGGACAGGGAAGCTATGGCTACACCTTC.